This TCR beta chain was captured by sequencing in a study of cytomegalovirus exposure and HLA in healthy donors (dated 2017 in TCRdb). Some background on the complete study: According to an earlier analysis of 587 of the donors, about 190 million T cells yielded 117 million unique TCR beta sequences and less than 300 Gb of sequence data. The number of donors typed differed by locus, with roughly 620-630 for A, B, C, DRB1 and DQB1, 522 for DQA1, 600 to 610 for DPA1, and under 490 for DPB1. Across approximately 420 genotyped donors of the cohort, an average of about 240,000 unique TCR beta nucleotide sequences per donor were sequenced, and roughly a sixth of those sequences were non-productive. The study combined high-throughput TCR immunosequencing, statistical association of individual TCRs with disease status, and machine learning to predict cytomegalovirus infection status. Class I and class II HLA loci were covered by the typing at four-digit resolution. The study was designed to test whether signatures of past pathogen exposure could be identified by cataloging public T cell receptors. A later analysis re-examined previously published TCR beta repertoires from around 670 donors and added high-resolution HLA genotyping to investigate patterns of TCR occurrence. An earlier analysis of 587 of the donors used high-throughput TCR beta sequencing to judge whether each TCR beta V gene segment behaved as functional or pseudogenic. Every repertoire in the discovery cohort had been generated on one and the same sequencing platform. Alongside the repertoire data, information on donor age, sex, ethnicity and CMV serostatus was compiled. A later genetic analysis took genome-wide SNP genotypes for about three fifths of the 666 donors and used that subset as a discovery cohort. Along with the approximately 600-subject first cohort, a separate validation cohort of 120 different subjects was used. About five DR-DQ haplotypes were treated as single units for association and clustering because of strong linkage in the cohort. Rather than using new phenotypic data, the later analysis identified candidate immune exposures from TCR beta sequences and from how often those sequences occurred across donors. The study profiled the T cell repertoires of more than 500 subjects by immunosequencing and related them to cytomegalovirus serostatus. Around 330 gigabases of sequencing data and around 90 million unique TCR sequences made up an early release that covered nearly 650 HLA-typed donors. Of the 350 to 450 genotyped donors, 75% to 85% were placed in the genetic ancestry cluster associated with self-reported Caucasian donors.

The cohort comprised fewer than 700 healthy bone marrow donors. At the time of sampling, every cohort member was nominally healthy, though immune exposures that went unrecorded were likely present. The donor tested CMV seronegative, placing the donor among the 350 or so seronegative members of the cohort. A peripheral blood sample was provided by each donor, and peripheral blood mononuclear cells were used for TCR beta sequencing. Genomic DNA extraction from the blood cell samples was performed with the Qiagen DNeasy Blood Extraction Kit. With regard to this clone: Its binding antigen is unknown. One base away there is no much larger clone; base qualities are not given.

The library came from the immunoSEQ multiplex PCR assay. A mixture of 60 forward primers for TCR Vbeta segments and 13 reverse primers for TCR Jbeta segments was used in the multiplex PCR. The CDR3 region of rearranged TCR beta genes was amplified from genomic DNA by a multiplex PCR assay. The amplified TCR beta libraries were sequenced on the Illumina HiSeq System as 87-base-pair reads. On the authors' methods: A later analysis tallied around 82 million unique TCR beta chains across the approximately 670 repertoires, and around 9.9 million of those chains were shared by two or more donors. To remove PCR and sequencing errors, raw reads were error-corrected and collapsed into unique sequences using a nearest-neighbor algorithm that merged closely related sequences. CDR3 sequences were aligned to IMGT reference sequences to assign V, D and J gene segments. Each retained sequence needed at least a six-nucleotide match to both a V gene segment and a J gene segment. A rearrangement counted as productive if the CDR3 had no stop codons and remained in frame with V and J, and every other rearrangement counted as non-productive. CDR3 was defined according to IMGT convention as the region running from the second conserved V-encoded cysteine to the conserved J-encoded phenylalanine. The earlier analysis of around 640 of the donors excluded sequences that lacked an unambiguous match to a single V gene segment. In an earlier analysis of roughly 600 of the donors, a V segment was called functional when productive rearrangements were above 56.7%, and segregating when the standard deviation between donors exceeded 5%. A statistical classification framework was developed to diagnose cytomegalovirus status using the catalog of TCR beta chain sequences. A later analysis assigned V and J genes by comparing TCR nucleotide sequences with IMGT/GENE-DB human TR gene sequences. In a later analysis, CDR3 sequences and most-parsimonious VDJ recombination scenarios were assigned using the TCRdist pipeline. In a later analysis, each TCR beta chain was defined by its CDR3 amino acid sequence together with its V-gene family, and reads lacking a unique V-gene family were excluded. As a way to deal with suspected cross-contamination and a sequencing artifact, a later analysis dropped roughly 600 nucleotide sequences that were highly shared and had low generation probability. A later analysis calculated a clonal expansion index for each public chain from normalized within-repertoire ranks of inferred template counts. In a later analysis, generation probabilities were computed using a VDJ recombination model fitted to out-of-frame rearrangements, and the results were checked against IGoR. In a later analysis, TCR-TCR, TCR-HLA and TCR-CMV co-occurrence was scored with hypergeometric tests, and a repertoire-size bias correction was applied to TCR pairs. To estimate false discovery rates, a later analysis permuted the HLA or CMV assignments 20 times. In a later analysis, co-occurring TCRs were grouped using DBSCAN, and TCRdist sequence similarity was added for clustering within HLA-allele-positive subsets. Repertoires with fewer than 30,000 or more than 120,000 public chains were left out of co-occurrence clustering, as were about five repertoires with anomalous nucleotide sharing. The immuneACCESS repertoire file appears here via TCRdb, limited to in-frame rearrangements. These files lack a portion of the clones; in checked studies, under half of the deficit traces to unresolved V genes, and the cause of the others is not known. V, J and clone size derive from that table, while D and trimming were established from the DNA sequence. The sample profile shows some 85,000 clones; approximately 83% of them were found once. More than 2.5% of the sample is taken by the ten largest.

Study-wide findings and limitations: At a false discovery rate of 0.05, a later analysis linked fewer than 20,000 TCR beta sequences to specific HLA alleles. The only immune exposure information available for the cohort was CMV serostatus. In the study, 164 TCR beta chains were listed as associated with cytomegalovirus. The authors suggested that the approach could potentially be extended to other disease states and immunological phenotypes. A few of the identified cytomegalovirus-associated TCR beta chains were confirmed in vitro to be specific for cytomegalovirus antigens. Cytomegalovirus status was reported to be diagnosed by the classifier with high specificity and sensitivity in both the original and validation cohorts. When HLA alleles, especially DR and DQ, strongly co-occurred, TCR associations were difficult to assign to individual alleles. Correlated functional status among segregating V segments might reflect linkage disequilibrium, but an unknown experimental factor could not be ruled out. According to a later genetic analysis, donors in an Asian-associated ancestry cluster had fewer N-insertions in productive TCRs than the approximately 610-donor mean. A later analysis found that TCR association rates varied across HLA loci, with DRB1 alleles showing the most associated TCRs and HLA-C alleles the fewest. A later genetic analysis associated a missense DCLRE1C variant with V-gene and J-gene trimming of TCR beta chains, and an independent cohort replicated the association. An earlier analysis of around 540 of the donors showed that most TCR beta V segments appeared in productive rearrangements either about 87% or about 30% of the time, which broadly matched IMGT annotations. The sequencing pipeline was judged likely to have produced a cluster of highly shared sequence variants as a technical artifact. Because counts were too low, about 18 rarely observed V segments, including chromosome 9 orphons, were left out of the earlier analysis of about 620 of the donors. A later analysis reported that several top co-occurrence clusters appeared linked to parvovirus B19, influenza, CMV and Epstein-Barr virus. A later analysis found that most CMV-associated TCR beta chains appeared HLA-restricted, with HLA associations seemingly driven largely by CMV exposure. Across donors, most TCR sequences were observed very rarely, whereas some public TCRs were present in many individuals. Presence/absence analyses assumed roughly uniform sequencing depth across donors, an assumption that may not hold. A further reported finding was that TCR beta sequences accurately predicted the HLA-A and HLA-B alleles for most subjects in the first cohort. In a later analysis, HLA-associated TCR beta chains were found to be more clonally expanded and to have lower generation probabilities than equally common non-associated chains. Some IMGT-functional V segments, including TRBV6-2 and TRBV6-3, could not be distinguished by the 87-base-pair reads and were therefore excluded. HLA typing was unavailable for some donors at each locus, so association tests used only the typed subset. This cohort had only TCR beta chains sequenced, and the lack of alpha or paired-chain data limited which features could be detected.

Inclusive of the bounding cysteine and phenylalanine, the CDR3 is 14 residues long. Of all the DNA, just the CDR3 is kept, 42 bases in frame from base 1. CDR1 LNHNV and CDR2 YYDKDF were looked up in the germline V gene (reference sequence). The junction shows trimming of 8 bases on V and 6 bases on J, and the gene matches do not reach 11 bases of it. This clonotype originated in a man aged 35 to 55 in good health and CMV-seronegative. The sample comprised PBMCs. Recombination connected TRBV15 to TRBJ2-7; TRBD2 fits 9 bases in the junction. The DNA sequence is TGTGCCACCGCGGGCGGGACTAGCTTTTTCGAGCAGTACTTC. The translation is CATAGGTSFFEQYF.